This TCR beta chain was found in a study of early stage breast cancer tumors. Germline V lookup: CDR1 SGHTA, CDR2 FQGTGA. J was trimmed by 0 bases and V by 5 bases; bases with no gene match: 5. CDR3 length: 15 residues. Sample share makes this clone medium-sized. Each sample had two DNA replicates, about 0.47 ug blood or roughly 1.4 ug tissue. Assay: immunoSEQ multiplex PCR; the TCRdb copy retains only in-frame clones and omits some. The sample consists of roughly 30,000 clones, just under 75% of them appearing once. J is TRBJ2-7 and V is TRBV7-3, with 9 nucleotides matching TRBD2. This TCR was recovered from a person aged 25 to 45 with breast cancer. The sequenced sample was breast tumor tissue. As DNA, the CDR3 is TGTGCCAGCAGCGCAGGACTAGCGCACTCCTACGAGCAGTACTTC. This encodes CASSAGLAHSYEQYF.